A single sample is the source of the 32 T cell receptor beta chains below, sequenced in a study of glioma-infiltrating T cells. The iRepertoire nested amplicon-rescue multiplex PCR amplified TCR alpha and beta CDR3s from RNA. TCRdb re-called the multiplex PCR reads through MiXCR, storing one row per CDR3 protein. The sample has some 85,000 distinct CDR3 sequences, 23% seen once. The specimen sequenced was glioma tissue, nonneoplastic brain tissue, or PBMCs (not recorded which). These TCRs come from a human donor with low-grade glioma or glioblastoma, undergoing nonglioma brain surgery, or in good health (not recorded which).

This clonotype showed up just once. The chain combines TRBV29-1 with TRBJ2-1, with D unclear. V gave up 2 bases and J gave up 10 bases, with 15 bases separating them. This CDR3 is built from 13 residues. Germline lookup yields CDR1 SQVTM and CDR2 ANQGSEA. The CDR3 DNA sequence: TGCAGCGTTGAAATAGGAACCTTCCGGGAGCAGTTCTTC. Translating it yields CSVEIGTFREQFF.

There are many counts of this clonotype. The chain carries TRBV20-1 and TRBJ2-3; 8 bases align to TRBD2. This CDR3 spans 15 amino acids. The J segment lost 4 bases and the V segment lost 4 bases, leaving 10 bases of the junction unmatched. Germline loops: CDR1 DFQATT, CDR2 SNEGSKA (reference sequence). DNA of the CDR3: TGCAGTGCTATCATCAGCGGGAGCTGGTCAGATACGCAGTATTTT. Translation: CSAIISGSWSDTQYF.

This clonotype was seen at least ten times. The chain has TRBV10-1 and TRBJ2-3, with 7 nucleotides matching TRBD1. Germline-derived CDR1 and CDR2 are WNHNN and SYGVQD (reference sequence). The J segment lost 2 bases and the V segment lost 4 bases, leaving 3 bases of the junction unmatched. The CDR3 has 14 amino acids. CDR3 sequence: CASSGDSTTDTQYF. DNA of the CDR3: TGCGCCAGCAGTGGGGACAGCACCACAGATACGCAGTATTTT.

This clonotype was found many times. The chain has TRBV7-2 and TRBJ2-3; TRBD1 agrees at 7 bases. The CDR3 extends over 15 amino acids. Germline trimming cut 5 bases from V and 0 bases from J; bases unmatched to any gene: 5. CDR1 and CDR2 (germline): SGHTA, FQGNSA. CDR3 region: CASSRMDRSTDTQYF. DNA for the CDR3: TGTGCCAGCAGCCGGATGGACAGGAGCACAGATACGCAGTATTTT.

Comment on this clonotype: A read error may be the cause here, since a much bigger clone is one base away. The chain uses TRBV5-6 and TRBJ2-3, with TRBD2 as a possible D gene (6 bases). Germline CDR1 is SGHDT and CDR2 is YYEEEE. CDR3 size: 15 residues. Trimming took off 2 bases at V and 6 bases at J, with 16 bases between the two ends. CDR3 region: CASSLRGLSSDTQYF. DNA of the CDR3: TGTGCCAGCAGCTTACGGGGGTTGAGTTCGGATACGCAGTATTTT.

This clonotype has ten or more counts. The V gene is TRBV27, the J gene TRBJ2-7; D may be TRBD1 (6 bases). Looked up from germline, CDR1 is MNHEY and CDR2 is SMNVEV (reference sequence). The CDR3 spans 14 residues. The V and J ends lost 7 bases and 2 bases respectively, with 15 bases between them. In DNA, the CDR3 is TGTGCCAGCACCAGGACAGTGGGGGCCTACGAGCAGTACTTC. Its translation is CASTRTVGAYEQYF.

As to this clonotype: A much larger clone differs by one base, so this may be a read error. This sequence joins TRBV14 and TRBJ2-1; D is ambiguous. Germline CDR1 is SGHDN and CDR2 is FVKESK. CDR3 length: 11 amino acids. V was clipped by 8 bases and J by 8 bases, with 10 bases between them. The CDR3 protein is CASGMAYEQFF. CDR3 bases: TGTGCCAGCGGGATGGCCTATGAGCAGTTCTTC.

This clonotype occurred a few times. The chain joins TRBV4-1 to TRBJ2-1, with D perhaps TRBD2 (6 bases). This CDR3 has 16 residues. Per germline, CDR1 MGHRA and CDR2 YSYEKL. The V end was cut by 0 bases, the J end by 2 bases, with 11 bases between. CDR3 DNA: TGCGCCAGCAGCCAAGATTGGAGGGCCCCCTACAATGAGCAGTTCTTC. Residues: CASSQDWRAPYNEQFF.

This clonotype has ten or more counts. The chain employs TRBV24-1 and TRBJ2-1, with 8 bases matching TRBD2. The V gene's germline CDR1 is KGHDR and CDR2 SFDVKD. Trimming at V came to 4 bases and at J to 9 bases, leaving 7 bases not matched to a gene. CDR3 size: 14 residues. The CDR3 coding sequence is TGTGCCACCAGTGAGAGCGGGAGAACTGGTGAGCAGTTCTTC. Protein sequence: CATSESGRTGEQFF.

On this clonotype itself: Since no conserved phenylalanine or tryptophan closes the CDR3, a read error is the likely cause. The chain links TRBV4-1 to TRBJ2-3, with a weak D call TRBD2 (6 bases). Germline CDR1 MGHRA, CDR2 YSYEKL. V gave up 5 bases and J gave up 1 base, with 13 bases separating them. This CDR3 has 15 residues. CDR3 sequence reads: CASSYRDSGTDTQYL. CDR3 bases: TGCGCCAGCAGCTACCGGGACTCGGGCACAGATACGCAGTATCTT.

This clonotype appeared many times. This chain connects TRBV27 to TRBJ2-3; TRBD2 is a possible D gene (5 bases). With 3 bases removed from V and 1 base from J, the gap between germline ends came to 11 bases. The CDR3 covers 15 residues. Germline values: CDR1 MNHEY, CDR2 SMNVEV (reference sequence). This CDR3 reads CASSFQDSGTDTQYF. As DNA, the CDR3 is TGTGCCAGCAGTTTCCAGGACTCTGGCACAGATACGCAGTATTTT.

This chain uses TRBV12-3 or TRBV12-4 with TRBJ1-5; 9 bases agree with TRBD1. This CDR3 spans 13 amino acids. V lost 6 bases to trimming and J lost 5 bases; unmatched junction nucleotides: 2. CDR3 in DNA: TGTGCCAGCAGCAGACAGGGGGATCAGCCCCAGCATTTT. This encodes CASSRQGDQPQHF.

With respect to this clonotype: At one end, the junction sequence differs from germline, possibly due to a read error. The chain links TRBV15 to TRBJ2-7; D is unresolved. The CDR3 totals 13 residues. Germline V CDR1 and CDR2: LNHNV, YYDKDF (reference sequence). The CDR3 sequence is CASSSAVWIEQYF. The DNA for the CDR3 is TGTGCCAGCAGCTCCGCGGTTTGGATCGAGCAGTACTTC.

The CDR3: CASSQEYGVRRRRNTEAFF. The CDR3 coding sequence is TGTGCCAGCAGCCAAGAATATGGTGTCAGGCGGAGAAGGAACACTGAAGCTTTCTTT. The gene calls are TRBV14 and TRBJ1-1; no definite D call. The germline V gene has CDR1 SGHDN and CDR2 FVKESK. There are 19 residues in the CDR3. With 0 bases removed from V and 1 base from J, the gap between germline ends came to 21 bases.

This clonotype has ten or more counts. The J gene is TRBJ2-1, the V gene TRBV15; either TRBD1 or TRBD2 may fit D (6 bases each). This CDR3 region has 14 residues. Trimming removed 5 bases from V and 5 bases from J, with 13 bases in between. Germline assignment: CDR1 LNHNV and CDR2 YYDKDF (reference sequence). The CDR3 is CATSGGPLDNEQFF. The CDR3 nucleotides read TGTGCCACCAGCGGGGGGCCTTTGGACAATGAGCAGTTCTTC.

This clonotype was seen many times. The CDR3 reads CASSQAFRGFVEQYF. DNA of the CDR3: TGCGCCAGCAGCCAAGCCTTTAGAGGGTTCGTCGAGCAGTACTTC. The chain carries TRBV4-1 and TRBJ2-7, with a tentative D call TRBD2 (5 bases). Germline CDR1 reads MGHRA; CDR2 reads YSYEKL. The CDR3 has 15 amino acids. The V and J ends lost 1 base and 6 bases respectively, with 16 bases between them.

This clonotype was counted at least ten times. This chain joins TRBV5-1 and TRBJ1-2, with D perhaps TRBD1 (5 bases). V was clipped by 4 bases and J by 6 bases, with 16 bases between them. Looked up from germline, CDR1 is SGHRS and CDR2 is YFSETQ. This CDR3 is built from 14 residues. CDR3 in DNA: TGCGCCAGCAGCGACGGGACTTCCATTGATGGCTACACCTTC. Residues: CASSDGTSIDGYTF.

This clonotype was counted ten times or more. This rearrangement joins TRBV10-2 to TRBJ1-6; D is ambiguous. V was pared by 6 bases and J by 9 bases, with 15 bases between. The germline V gene encodes CDR1 WSHSY and CDR2 SAAADI. This CDR3 is built from 14 residues. In nucleotides, the CDR3 is TGCGCCAGCAGCTCAGGACCCTTCGGTTCACCCCTCCACTTT. Amino acid sequence: CASSSGPFGSPLHF.

The sample holds many counts of this clonotype. The chain joins TRBV27 to TRBJ1-5; 8 positions agree with TRBD1. This CDR3 is 15 amino acids long. V was pared by 6 bases and J by 5 bases, with 9 bases of the junction left unmatched. Germline assignment: CDR1 MNHEY and CDR2 SMNVEV (reference sequence). CDR3 in amino acids: CASRSTDRGDQPQHF. CDR3 nucleotides: TGTGCCAGCAGATCAACCGACAGGGGAGATCAGCCCCAGCATTTT.

This clonotype has only a few counts. J is TRBJ2-5 and V is TRBV3-1; D call uncertain. V lost 2 bases to trimming and J lost 2 bases, with 12 bases between them. This CDR3 region has 15 residues. Germline loops: CDR1 LGHDT, CDR2 YNNKEL (reference sequence). Here the CDR3 reads CASSQPRAIQETQYF. The CDR3 DNA is TGTGCCAGCAGCCAACCCCGGGCGATACAAGAGACCCAGTACTTC.

This clonotype was detected ten times or more. The rearrangement links TRBV2 to TRBJ2-3; D call uncertain. Germline CDR1 SNHLY, CDR2 FYNNEI. Trimming removed 9 bases at V and 2 bases at J, with 6 bases between. CDR3 length equals 11 residues. CDR3 sequence reads: CARGPTDTQYF. For the CDR3, the DNA is TGTGCCAGGGGTCCCACAGATACGCAGTATTTT.

This clonotype was recorded at least ten times. The rearrangement uses TRBV7-6 and TRBJ2-5; weak D call: TRBD2 (6 bases). Trimming took 3 bases from V and 4 from J, leaving 12 bases between them. CDR1 and CDR2 from the germline V gene are SGHVS and FNYEAQ. The CDR3 has 14 amino acids. The CDR3 spells CASSFGTPPETQYF. The CDR3 DNA follows: TGTGCCAGCAGCTTCGGGACTCCGCCAGAGACCCAGTACTTC.

The chain recombines TRBV7-8 with TRBJ2-7; 7 bases line up with TRBD1. J lost 0 bases, V lost 5 bases, and 7 bases had no gene match. CDR1 and CDR2 from the germline V gene are SGHVS and FQNEAQ. This CDR3 has 15 residues. The CDR3 loop reads CASSGWDRSSYEQYF. The CDR3 bases are TGTGCCAGCAGCGGATGGGACAGAAGCTCCTACGAGCAGTACTTC.

This clonotype showed up many times. The chain has TRBV6-1 and TRBJ2-7; D remains unclear. Trimming stripped 0 bases from V and 2 bases from J, with 8 bases between. Germline V gene sequence: CDR1 MNHNS, CDR2 SASEGT. The CDR3 totals 14 residues. CDR3 sequence (DNA): TGTGCCAGCAGTGAAGCCCCGACAACCTACGAGCAGTACTTC. Translation gives CASSEAPTTYEQYF.

V gene TRBV5-1 combines with J gene TRBJ1-3, with a tentative D call TRBD1 (5 bases). The CDR3 consists of 16 residues. Trimming removed 5 bases at V and 4 bases at J, with 19 bases between. Per germline, CDR1 SGHRS and CDR2 YFSETQ. The CDR3 is CASRWTGPNTGNTIYF. CDR3 in DNA: TGCGCCAGCAGATGGACGGGACCAAACACAGGAAACACCATATATTTT.

Note on this clonotype: A much more abundant neighbour one base away suggests this may be a read error. The J gene is TRBJ1-5, the V gene TRBV19, with D perhaps matching TRBD1 (6 bases). The V gene lost 7 bases and the J gene lost 4 bases, with 14 bases spanning the gap. This CDR3 has 14 residues. Germline V gene data show CDR1 as LNHDA and CDR2 as SQIVND (reference sequence). This CDR3 reads CASINRDKNQPQHF. DNA for the CDR3: TGTGCCAGTATCAACCGGGACAAAAATCAGCCCCAGCATTTT. The variable domain in full, with the rest retrieved from reference TRBV19 and TRBJ1-5, is DGGITQSPKYLFRKEGQNVTLSCEQNLNHDAMYWYRQDPGQGLRLIYYSQIVNDFQKGDIAEGYSVSREKKESFPLTVTSAQKNPTAFYLCASINRDKNQPQHFGDGTRLSIL.

For this clonotype: This may come from a read error, since a much larger clone is one base off. DNA of the CDR3: TGTGCCAGCAGTCAAGAGTATCTACAAGAGACCCAGTACTTC. Its translation is CASSQEYLQETQYF. The rearrangement joins TRBV2 to TRBJ2-5; D call uncertain. V was pared by 5 bases and J by 2 bases, with 12 bases between. The CDR3 length is 14 residues. Germline assignment: CDR1 SNHLY and CDR2 FYNNEI.

This clonotype showed up just a few times. The rearrangement links TRBV5-4 to TRBJ2-1, with 11 bases that match TRBD2. The V gene end was trimmed by 5 bases and the J gene end by 5 bases; junction bases not matched to a gene: 3. CDR3 length equals 14 residues. Germline loops: CDR1 SGHNT, CDR2 YYREEE (reference sequence). DNA for the CDR3: TGTGCCAGCAGACTAGCGGGGGCACACAATGAGCAGTTCTTC. It encodes CASRLAGAHNEQFF.

This clonotype was recorded many times. This chain links TRBV2 with TRBJ2-5; 9 bases line up with TRBD1. The CDR3 contains 17 residues. Germline V gene data show CDR1 as SNHLY and CDR2 as FYNNEI. V lost 6 bases and J lost 5; bases outside the gene matches: 16. CDR3 in amino acids: CASSVGLGTGLGETQYF. The DNA of the CDR3 is TGTGCCAGCAGCGTTGGACTCGGGACAGGGCTCGGGGAGACCCAGTACTTC.

This clonotype was seen only a few times. The chain uses TRBV29-1 and TRBJ2-7; 13 positions agree with TRBD2. In germline, CDR1 is SQVTM, CDR2 ANQGSEA. The CDR3 loop spans 16 amino acids. The V gene end was trimmed by 5 bases and the J gene end by 1 base; junction bases not matched to a gene: 8. The CDR3 sequence: CSVRTSGRALSYEQYF. CDR3 DNA sequence: TGCAGCGTTCGAACTAGCGGGAGGGCCCTATCCTACGAGCAGTACTTC.

This clonotype was found many times. Written as DNA, the CDR3 is TGCGCCAGCAGCCAAGATGAGAGGGGGACGAGGGAGCAGTACTTC. Translation gives CASSQDERGTREQYF. This rearrangement joins TRBV4-1 to TRBJ2-7, with D possibly TRBD1 on 6 matching bases. CDR1 MGHRA and CDR2 YSYEKL come from the germline V gene. V shed 0 bases and J shed 7 bases, with 16 bases lying between them. The CDR3 loop spans 15 amino acids.

This clonotype has a count of ten or more. The chain carries TRBV28 and TRBJ2-5; D may match TRBD1 or TRBD2 (5 bases each). V shed 3 bases and J shed 5 bases, with 10 bases lying between them. Germline CDR1 and CDR2: MDHEN and SYDVKM. The CDR3 contains 13 residues. The CDR3 here is CASSLSGTETQYF. The CDR3 DNA is TGTGCCAGCAGTTTGTCAGGGACCGAGACCCAGTACTTC.